This TCR beta chain was obtained from a study of identical twins. This CDR3 contains 15 residues. Trimming left V 2 bases short and J 0 bases short, with 7 bases between. Germline V gene sequence: CDR1 MGHRA, CDR2 YSYEKL. This clonotype was seen at least ten times. The target antigen is unknown. Each CDR3 protein is one row after TCRdb ran MiXCR on the 5' RACE reads. Of about 890,000 distinct CDR3 sequences detected, more than 9% appear once; the ten largest clones hold about 1.6%. Study-wide results and limits: Cord blood's abundant beta clonotypes had fewer insertions, unlike memory repertoires.

Everyone who gave samples was a healthy Caucasian. The same data also contributed to another study, on yellow fever vaccine responses in identical twins. That paper notes: Twins' vaccine T cell responses reportedly seemed partly convergent and partly personalized.

This TCR was sampled from a woman aged 18-29 years in good health. This chain links TRBV4-1 with TRBJ2-2; D is unclear. The sample was PBMCs. The CDR3 reads CASSQLRTNTGELFF. CDR3 nucleotides: TGCGCCAGCAGCCAACTGAGGACGAACACCGGGGAGCTGTTTTTT.